A single sample gave rise to the 23 T cell receptor beta chains below, sequenced in a study of shared clonotypes between healthy human individuals. Positive CCR7 selection of CD45RO-negative cells yielded the naive CD8 cells, and terminally differentiated effector memory CD45RA+ cells were excluded. Assay: immunoSEQ multiplex PCR; the TCRdb copy retains only in-frame clones and omits some. Counted here are around 610,000 clones, about 95% occurring once; the ten biggest clones make up about 0.12%. The sequenced material came from naive CD8+ T cells sorted from blood. Source of these receptors: a young woman in good health.

The chain uses TRBV6-5 and TRBJ2-7; no reliable D call. CDR3 length: 15 residues. In germline, CDR1 is MNHEY, CDR2 SVGAGI. V was clipped by 0 bases and J by 0 bases, with 9 bases between them. This CDR3 is CASSYSHGPSYEQYF. In DNA, the CDR3 is TGTGCCAGCAGTTACTCCCACGGTCCCTCCTACGAGCAGTACTTC.

The J gene is TRBJ1-4, the V gene TRBV27; D may be TRBD1 (6 bases). Germline loops: CDR1 MNHEY, CDR2 SMNVEV (reference sequence). The V gene lost 5 bases and the J gene lost 8 bases, with 18 bases spanning the gap. The length of the CDR3 is 15 residues. In DNA, the CDR3 is TGTGCCAGCAGTGACTCCGGGGGGGGCCGGGAAAAACTGTTTTTT. It encodes CASSDSGGGREKLFF. The variable domain in full, with the rest retrieved from reference TRBV27 and TRBJ1-4, is EAQVTQNPRYLITVTGKKLTVTCSQNMNHEYMSWYRQDPGLGLRQIYYSMNVEVTDKGDVPEGYKVSRKEKRNFPLILESPSPNQTSLYFCASSDSGGGREKLFFGSGTQLSVL.

The chain combines TRBV28 with TRBJ2-7, with TRBD1 as a possible D gene (5 bases). Germline CDR1 is MDHEN and CDR2 is SYDVKM. The CDR3 has 14 residues. V lost 7 bases and J 5 bases, leaving 18 bases between the germline ends. CDR3 region: CASMAHGQGNEQYF. As DNA, the CDR3 is TGTGCCAGCATGGCCCACGGGCAGGGCAACGAGCAGTACTTC. The full variable domain, its missing parts supplied by reference TRBV28 and TRBJ2-7, is DVKVTQSSRYLVKRTGEKVFLECVQDMDHENMFWYRQDPGLGLRLIYFSYDVKMKEKGDIPEGYSVSREKKERFSLILESASTNQTSMYLCASMAHGQGNEQYFGPGTRLTVT.

The gene calls are TRBV2 and TRBJ2-1, with D maybe TRBD2 (6 bases). The V and J ends lost 6 bases and 6 bases respectively, with 15 bases between them. Germline-derived CDR1 and CDR2 are SNHLY and FYNNEI. CDR3 length: 14 residues. The CDR3, as DNA: TGTGCCAGCAGGAGTAGCGGACCAAGCAATGAGCAGTTCTTC. Translated, it gives CASRSSGPSNEQFF.

The chain links TRBV15 to TRBJ2-6; no firm D call. Per germline, CDR1 LNHNV and CDR2 YYDKDF (reference sequence). V was pared by 0 bases and J by 8 bases, with 8 bases between. The length of the CDR3 is 14 residues. The CDR3 is CATSRDLGTNVLTF. CDR3 DNA: TGTGCCACCAGCAGAGATTTAGGGACCAACGTCCTGACTTTC.

The chain recombines TRBV27 with TRBJ1-1; 9 positions match TRBD1. Losses at the gene ends were 0 bases for V and 4 bases for J; bases not matched to a gene: 6. Per germline, CDR1 MNHEY and CDR2 SMNVEV (reference sequence). CDR3 size: 16 residues. CDR3 nucleotides: TGTGCCAGCAGTTTATCCTCTGGGACAGGGCCCACTGAAGCTTTCTTT. Residues: CASSLSSGTGPTEAFF.

In DNA form, the CDR3 reads TGTGCCAGCAGTGAGGGACAGGGGATTCAAGATACGCAGTATTTT. Its protein product is CASSEGQGIQDTQYF. The rearrangement joins TRBV2 to TRBJ2-3, with 10 positions matching TRBD1. The CDR3 has 15 residues. Germline V gene data show CDR1 as SNHLY and CDR2 as FYNNEI. V shed 3 bases, J shed 5 bases, and the junction held 5 bases outside the gene matches.

The CDR3 coding sequence is TGCAGCGTTGACTCCTTGCCGGTGGAGACCCAGTACTTC. This codes for CSVDSLPVETQYF. The rearrangement joins TRBV29-1 to TRBJ2-5; the D is unclear. The CDR3 covers 13 residues. Trimming cost V 3 bases and J 5 bases, with 13 bases left between them. Germline values: CDR1 SQVTM, CDR2 ANQGSEA.

The chain carries TRBV2 and TRBJ2-1; the D call may be TRBD1 or TRBD2 (6 bases each). This CDR3 spans 13 amino acids. Looked up from germline, CDR1 is SNHLY and CDR2 is FYNNEI. The V end was cut by 5 bases, the J end by 7 bases, with 12 bases between. The CDR3 loop reads CASSKGGGNEQFF. CDR3 bases: TGTGCCAGCAGTAAGGGGGGAGGAAATGAGCAGTTCTTC.

This sequence joins TRBV21-1 and TRBJ2-7. TRBV21-1 is listed as a pseudogene. The CDR3 has 15 amino acids. The CDR3 protein is CASSKRPRFTYEQYF. The CDR3, as DNA: TGTGCCAGCAGCAAACGGCCCCGATTCACCTACGAGCAGTACTTC.

The V and J genes are TRBV28 and TRBJ2-2; 9 positions agree with TRBD2. The V gene's germline CDR1 is MDHEN and CDR2 SYDVKM. V lost 5 bases, J lost 1 base, and 5 bases stayed unmatched. The CDR3 covers 16 residues. The CDR3, as DNA: TGTGCCAGCAGTGCCCGACTAGCGGAGAACACCGGGGAGCTGTTTTTT. It yields the protein CASSARLAENTGELFF.

The V call is TRBV13, the J call TRBJ2-7; a possible D gene is TRBD2 (5 bases). V was cut by 0 bases and J by 5 bases, with 14 bases left in between. The germline V gene has CDR1 PRHDT and CDR2 FYEKMQ (reference sequence). The CDR3 has 15 amino acids. The CDR3 region is CASSLGRGYVDEQYF. CDR3 bases: TGTGCCAGCAGCTTAGGTAGAGGGTACGTGGACGAGCAGTACTTC.

The J gene is TRBJ2-7, the V gene TRBV30; possible D gene TRBD2, 6 bases. Between the trimmed V and J ends, which lost 2 bases and 3 bases, there was a span of 14 bases. In germline, CDR1 is GTSNPN, CDR2 SVGIG (reference sequence). The CDR3 sequence is 14 residues long. The CDR3 region has the DNA TGTGCCTGGAGTACCTCCTTGGGGGGCTACGAGCAGTACTTC. Residues: CAWSTSLGGYEQYF.

The chain links TRBV28 to TRBJ2-7, with a weak D call TRBD2 (5 bases). V lost 5 bases, J lost 0 bases, and 14 bases lay in between. The CDR3 contains 15 residues. Germline V gene sequence: CDR1 MDHEN, CDR2 SYDVKM. CDR3 sequence reads: CASSISGLPSYEQYF. The CDR3 region has the DNA TGTGCCAGCAGTATCAGCGGCTTACCCTCCTACGAGCAGTACTTC.

This chain links TRBV2 with TRBJ1-1; D gene uncertain. V dropped 7 bases and J dropped 4 bases, with 16 bases sitting between them. Germline values: CDR1 SNHLY, CDR2 FYNNEI. The CDR3 contains 14 residues. The CDR3 loop reads CASIIEGWSTEAFF. DNA of the CDR3: TGTGCCAGCATCATAGAGGGATGGAGCACTGAAGCTTTCTTT.

The chain uses TRBV5-6 and TRBJ1-1; maybe TRBD1 (6 bases). Germline CDR1 reads SGHDT; CDR2 reads YYEEEE. The CDR3 extends over 13 amino acids. V lost 0 bases and J lost 6, with 9 bases in between. The CDR3 loop is CASSLARGPEAFF. The CDR3 DNA sequence: TGTGCCAGCAGCTTGGCCAGGGGCCCTGAAGCTTTCTTT.

J is TRBJ1-1 and V is TRBV11-1; TRBD1 is a possible D gene (6 bases). CDR3 length equals 15 residues. Per germline, CDR1 SGHAT and CDR2 FQDESV (reference sequence). V lost 5 bases, J lost 5 bases, and 18 bases lay in between. The CDR3 DNA reads as TGTGCCAGCAGCAACCCTAGTTGGGGGGCGACTGAAGCTTTCTTT. Translated, it gives CASSNPSWGATEAFF.

V and J are TRBV30 and TRBJ1-1; 9 nucleotides line up with TRBD1. J lost 1 base, V lost 2 bases, and 2 bases had no gene match. The germline V gene encodes CDR1 GTSNPN and CDR2 SVGIG (reference sequence). This CDR3 contains 14 residues. The CDR3 here is CAWSWGQGNTEAFF. The CDR3, as DNA: TGTGCCTGGAGTTGGGGACAGGGGAACACTGAAGCTTTCTTT. The entire variable domain, with the rest obtained from reference TRBV30 and TRBJ1-1, is as follows: SQTIHQWPATLVQPVGSPLSLECTVEGTSNPNLYWYRQAAGRGLQLLFYSVGIGQISSEVPQNLSASRPQDRQFILSSKKLLLSDSGFYLCAWSWGQGNTEAFFGQGTRLTVV.

The chain employs TRBV28 and TRBJ1-3; 9 bases are a match to TRBD1. V dropped 6 bases and J dropped 5; count of bases not matched to a gene: 5. This CDR3 is 14 amino acids long. Germline values: CDR1 MDHEN, CDR2 SYDVKM. In DNA, the CDR3 is TGTGCCAGCAGCACCGGGACAGGGAGAAACACCATATATTTT. Protein product: CASSTGTGRNTIYF.

This chain links TRBV27 with TRBJ2-7, with a possible D match to TRBD2 (6 bases). Trimming took off 3 bases at V and 0 bases at J, with 12 bases between the two ends. The length of the CDR3 is 15 residues. CDR1 MNHEY and CDR2 SMNVEV come from the germline V gene (reference sequence). Written as DNA, the CDR3 is TGTGCCAGCAGTTTTTGGGGGGAGGCCTCCTACGAGCAGTACTTC. Translating gives CASSFWGEASYEQYF.

V is TRBV9 and J is TRBJ2-5; the D call may be TRBD1 or TRBD2 (5 bases each). The V and J ends lost 0 bases and 3 bases respectively, with 9 bases between them. This CDR3 has 14 amino acids. The V gene's germline CDR1 is SGDLS and CDR2 YYNGEE. The chain's CDR3 is CASSVGWGKETQYF. The CDR3 nucleotides are TGTGCCAGCAGCGTAGGATGGGGGAAAGAGACCCAGTACTTC.

This rearrangement joins TRBV7-9 to TRBJ2-5; D is unclear. The germline V gene encodes CDR1 SEHNR and CDR2 FQNEAQ (reference sequence). This CDR3 region has 13 residues. The V and J ends lost 5 bases and 5 bases respectively, with 12 bases between them. DNA of the CDR3: TGTGCCAGCAGCCTGAGCGAAGGCGAGACCCAGTACTTC. It codes for CASSLSEGETQYF.

The CDR3 loop is CASRVGLAEGGELFF. The CDR3 nucleotides are TGTGCCAGCAGGGTGGGACTAGCGGAAGGCGGGGAGCTGTTTTTT. V and J are TRBV27 and TRBJ2-2; 11 bases fit TRBD2. From germline, CDR1 is MNHEY and CDR2 SMNVEV (reference sequence). The trim removed 6 bases at V and 7 bases at J, leaving 7 bases unmatched. CDR3 length equals 15 residues.